The next 17 T cell receptor beta chains were all read from a single sample in a study of blood T cells in healthy people across ages. A second PCR of roughly 6 to 12 cycles used a sample-barcoded 5' primer and a J-beta primer mix. TCRdb re-analysed the 5' RACE reads in MiXCR, keeping a single row per CDR3 protein. The repertoire holds about 760,000 distinct CDR3 sequences, about 25% seen once, with more than 8.5% in the top ten. These data were also reused for a study on T cells of mothers and their children.

The sequenced sample consisted of blood. The receptors derive from a boy aged 5-17 years in good health.

The J gene is TRBJ2-1, the V gene TRBV15, with a possible D match to TRBD1 (8 bases). Germline CDR1 and CDR2: LNHNV and YYDKDF (reference sequence). With 3 bases removed from V and 8 bases from J, the gap between germline ends came to 14 bases. The CDR3 loop spans 14 amino acids. The chain's CDR3 is CATSSRQGRDEQFF. The CDR3 coding sequence is TGTGCCACCAGCAGCAGACAGGGGAGGGATGAGCAGTTCTTC.

The V call is TRBV7-6, the J call TRBJ2-7; D call uncertain. CDR1 is SGHVS and CDR2 is FNYEAQ in the germline V gene. The germline V and J ends were trimmed by 0 bases and 13 bases, with 19 bases remaining between them. CDR3 size: 14 residues. The CDR3 is CASSLAPGPNPQYF. The CDR3 bases are TGTGCCAGCAGCTTAGCGCCGGGCCCGAACCCACAATACTTC.

The chain couples TRBV9 to TRBJ2-3, with unresolved D. CDR1 is SGDLS and CDR2 is YYNGEE in the germline V gene. Trimming pared 3 bases from V and 2 bases from J, leaving 7 bases between. The CDR3 has 13 amino acids. Here the CDR3 reads CASSALFTDTQYF. The CDR3 DNA reads TGTGCCAGCAGCGCTCTCTTCACAGATACGCAGTATTTT. The complete variable domain, with remaining parts taken from reference TRBV9 and TRBJ2-3, reads DSGVTQTPKHLITATGQRVTLRCSPRSGDLSVYWYQQSLDQGLQFLIQYYNGEERAKGNILERFSAQQFPDLHSELNLSSLELGDSALYFCASSALFTDTQYFGPGTRLTVL.

This clonotype was counted a few times. The rearrangement uses TRBV4-3 and TRBJ2-3; D is perhaps TRBD1 or TRBD2 (6 bases each). Trimming left V 1 base short and J 5 bases short, with 13 bases between. The CDR3 has 15 amino acids. CDR1 and CDR2 from the germline V gene are LGHNA and YSLEER. The CDR3 here is CASSQVGGPVDTQYF. CDR3 nucleotides: TGCGCCAGCAGCCAAGTTGGGGGGCCGGTAGATACGCAGTATTTT.

V and J are TRBV11-1 and TRBJ2-3; 7 bases align to TRBD1. Looked up from germline, CDR1 is SGHAT and CDR2 is FQDESV (reference sequence). The V gene end was trimmed by 4 bases and the J gene end by 4 bases; junction bases not matched to a gene: 17. This CDR3 comprises 18 residues. The chain's CDR3 is CASSSVSGTGTAPDTQYF. CDR3 coding DNA: TGTGCCAGCAGCTCCGTATCCGGAACCGGGACAGCCCCAGATACGCAGTATTTT.

The chain joins TRBV6-2 or TRBV6-3 to TRBJ2-5, with 10 nucleotides matching TRBD1. Trimming took 8 bases from V and 2 from J; bases not matched to a gene: 5. The CDR3 totals 14 residues. Germline-derived CDR1 and CDR2 are MNHEY and SVGEGT. The CDR3 DNA sequence: TGTGCCAGCCGCCTGGACAGGGGGCAAGAGACCCAGTACTTC. Translation gives CASRLDRGQETQYF.

This clonotype was seen a few times. This rearrangement joins TRBV5-1 to TRBJ2-1; 15 nucleotides line up with TRBD2. The J call may be wrong; the DNA end is better matched by TRBJ2-7. There are 17 residues in the CDR3. CDR1 is SGHRS and CDR2 is YFSETQ in the germline V gene. CDR3 residues: CASSTRTSGREVYEQYF. The CDR3, as DNA: TGCGCCAGCAGCACCCGGACTAGCGGGAGGGAAGTGTACGAGCAGTACTTC.

CDR3 amino acids: CASSSRDRGLRETQYF. For the CDR3, the DNA is TGTGCCAGCAGCTCACGAGACAGGGGGCTAAGAGAGACCCAGTACTTC. V and J are TRBV7-9 and TRBJ2-5; 10 nucleotides agree with TRBD1. The CDR3 sequence is 16 residues long. Losses at the gene ends were 4 bases for V and 4 bases for J; bases not matched to a gene: 9. CDR1 and CDR2 from the germline V gene are SEHNR and FQNEAQ (reference sequence).

The chain couples TRBV20-1 to TRBJ1-4, with 7 bases matching TRBD1. Germline values: CDR1 DFQATT, CDR2 SNEGSKA (reference sequence). There are 16 residues in the CDR3. V trimming: 0 bases; J trimming: 0 bases; junction bases outside the gene matches: 4. CDR3 DNA: TGCAGTGCTAGAGATCTCAGGGGGGCAACTAATGAAAAACTGTTTTTT. This encodes CSARDLRGATNEKLFF.

This chain links TRBV4-1 with TRBJ1-2; 7 bases map to TRBD1. Germline V lookup: CDR1 MGHRA, CDR2 YSYEKL. Germline trimming cut 4 bases from V and 1 base from J; bases unmatched to any gene: 6. The CDR3 contains 15 residues. The CDR3: CASSPRDSNNYGYTF. The DNA for the CDR3 is TGCGCCAGCAGCCCCCGGGACAGCAATAACTATGGCTACACCTTC.

In its sample, this clonotype was seen a few times. The rearrangement links TRBV12-3 or TRBV12-4 to TRBJ1-2; the D is unclear. The V and J ends lost 5 bases and 4 bases respectively, with 8 bases between them. CDR3 length: 12 residues. The CDR3 reads CASSPTLYGYTF. In DNA, the CDR3 is TGTGCCAGCAGTCCGACCCTCTATGGCTACACCTTC.

Worth noting for this clonotype: Here the CDR3 omits its conserved ending phenylalanine or tryptophan, so a read error is the likely source. The DNA is omitted, as the CDR3 cannot be located on it reliably, and the CDR3 follows TCRdb's listing. The V gene is TRBV7-3, the J gene TRBJ1-5. The CDR3 is 8 residues long, counting both termini. Germline CDR1 reads SGHTA; CDR2 reads FQGTGA. The CDR3: CASSFYGI.

V is TRBV11-2 and J is TRBJ2-7; 13 bases align to TRBD2. The trim removed 5 bases at V and 2 bases at J, leaving 0 bases unmatched. Per the germline V gene, CDR1 is SGHAT and CDR2 is FQNNGV. The CDR3 contains 14 residues. CDR3 amino acids: CASSTSGRAYEQYF. In DNA form, the CDR3 reads TGTGCCAGCAGCACTAGCGGGAGGGCCTACGAGCAGTACTTC.

This clonotype has a single count. The chain is built from TRBV20-1 and TRBJ1-1; D unresolved. CDR3 length equals 13 residues. The germline V and J ends were trimmed by 4 bases and 0 bases, with 9 bases remaining between them. Germline values: CDR1 DFQATT, CDR2 SNEGSKA (reference sequence). The CDR3 here is CSAIPSMNTEAFF. DNA of the CDR3: TGCAGTGCTATCCCCAGCATGAACACTGAAGCTTTCTTT.

The chain has TRBV7-2 and TRBJ2-1; D may be TRBD1 or TRBD2 (5 bases each). The CDR3 spans 16 residues. Germline CDR1 SGHTA, CDR2 FQGNSA. Between the trimmed V and J ends, which lost 1 base and 0 bases, there was a span of 10 bases. The CDR3 DNA is TGTGCCAGCAGCTTAGGGGGGTGGAGCTCCTACAATGAGCAGTTCTTC. Translated, it gives CASSLGGWSSYNEQFF.

CDR3 DNA: TGTGCCAGCAGTAACAGTTACCAAGAGACCCAGTACTTC. It translates to CASSNSYQETQYF. The chain recombines TRBV28 with TRBJ2-5, with D unresolved. The CDR3 spans 13 residues. Trimming removed 5 bases from V and 0 bases from J, with 7 bases in between. Per the germline V gene, CDR1 is MDHEN and CDR2 is SYDVKM.

Worth noting for this clonotype: A read error is possible here, since a much larger clone lies one base away. This chain uses TRBV6-2 or TRBV6-3 with TRBJ2-1; TRBD1 aligns across 7 bases. Gene TRBJ2-5 matches the end of the DNA better, so the J call may be wrong. Germline V gives CDR1 MNHEY, CDR2 SVGEGT. The CDR3 loop spans 13 amino acids. The CDR3 bases are TGTGCCAGCATCAAAACAGGGGAAGAGACCCAGTACTTC. Translated, it gives CASIKTGEETQYF.